This note documents a single T cell receptor (beta chain) sequence. This specimen comes from a study of OX40 agonist ivuxolimab in advanced cancers. The CDR3 is made up of 17 amino acids. Some clones are missing from TCRdb's copy, which holds only in-frame ones; the method was immunoSEQ multiplex PCR. This table has some 82,000 clones, 90% to 95% appearing once. Sequences were derived from CD4+ or CD8+ T cells sorted from blood, sampled in a trial of the OX40 agonist ivuxolimab. The J gene is TRBJ1-1, the V gene TRBV21-1; the D call in the table, TRBD1, was not verified against the DNA. TRBV21-1 constitutes a pseudogene. The TCR originated in an adult with an advanced solid tumor such as melanoma, head and neck, liver or kidney cancer. The CDR3 sequence: CASSPMRDRVFGTEAFF. DNA for the CDR3: TGTGCCAGCAGCCCTATGAGGGACAGGGTATTTGGCACTGAAGCTTTCTTT.